This paragraph reports one T cell receptor beta chain. Its antigen is unknown. These data originate in a study of T cells after yellow fever vaccination. Study-level background: Any fraction with a low cell number was prepared using SMART-Seq v4 Ultra Low Input. Study-level results: It was a weaker secondary response, yet one that peaked faster, at day 5 versus 15. In FACS-sorted repertoires, abundant clonotypes from the bulk population could appear as contaminants.

The V and J ends lost 4 bases and 2 bases respectively, with 12 bases between them. The CDR3 has 14 amino acids. Germline loops: CDR1 SGHNT, CDR2 YYREEE (reference sequence). TCRdb analysed the 5' RACE reads with MiXCR anew, one entry per CDR3 protein. Of 450,000 to 600,000 distinct CDR3 sequences detected, less than 15% appear once; the ten largest clones hold about 14%. This chain uses TRBV5-4 with TRBJ2-5, with D unresolved. The sample in question was PBMCs, obtained on the day of the yellow fever booster vaccination. The sequence derives from a man in his thirties or forties who received the YFV17D yellow fever vaccine. CDR3 nucleotides: TGTGCCAGCAGCCCCCGGGTAACGCAAGAGACCCAGTACTTC. Its translation is CASSPRVTQETQYF.